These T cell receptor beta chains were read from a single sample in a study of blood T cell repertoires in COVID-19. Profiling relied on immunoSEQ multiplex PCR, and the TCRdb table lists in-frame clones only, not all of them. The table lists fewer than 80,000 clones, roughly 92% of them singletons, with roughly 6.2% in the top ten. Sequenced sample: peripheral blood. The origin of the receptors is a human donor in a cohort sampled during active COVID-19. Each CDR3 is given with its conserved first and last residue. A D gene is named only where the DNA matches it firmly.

CASSPGTPYTGELFF | . | TRBV7-9
CASSLVPGLRTDTQYF | . | TRBV5-1
CAGGQGIGETQYF | TRBD1 | TRBV5-4
CASSKTGGRGAFF | TRBD1 | TRBV11-2
CASSRTGDMNTEAFF | TRBD1 | TRBV18
CASSPMAGSDTEAFF | . | TRBV18
CASSAWRNSPLHF | . | TRBV10-1
CASSPTGQGTVGYTF | TRBD1 | TRBV3-1/TRBV3-2
CASEDPPGDTQYF | . | TRBV7-8
CASSRRQGSYGYTF | TRBD1 | TRBV5-1
CASSERRDTEAFF | . | TRBV2
CASSSGTGVDTQYF | TRBD1 | TRBV5-5
CASSVGVRETDTQYF | . | TRBV9
CSGGDWGYQETQYF | . | TRBV29-1
CASSAQLQGFYGYTF | TRBD1 | TRBV4-1
CASSPRQGAEQYF | TRBD1 | TRBV18
CASSYLRGSEAFF | . | TRBV6-6
CASSPPQGRGAFF | TRBD1 | TRBV11-2
CSVEDVGGNGYTF | . | TRBV29-1
CASSQDRFTDTQYF | . | TRBV4-2
CASNLQGANVLTF | . | TRBV3-1/TRBV3-2
CAWSRDRGLSEQYF | TRBD1 | TRBV30
CASSISPLRAFF | . | TRBV19
CASDRGGTGGIPEQYF | TRBD1 | TRBV5-1